What follows are 12 T cell receptor beta chains derived from one specimen sequenced in a study of T cell responses to AZD1222 COVID-19 vaccine. Produced via immunoSEQ multiplex PCR; TCRdb's table is partial and in-frame only. The data hold 150,000 to 200,000 clones, with about nine tenths observed a single time. The sequences come from peripheral blood, collected on day 0 of AZD1222 vaccination. The receptors derive from an adult in good health.

This clone was observed a single time. V is TRBV5-1 and J is TRBJ1-4, with D unresolved. There are 15 residues in the CDR3. The V end was cut by 0 bases, the J end by 7 bases, with 13 bases between. Germline CDR1 is SGHRS and CDR2 is YFSETQ. CDR3 sequence (DNA): TGCGCCAGCAGCTTGGAGGGTAAAGGATCTGAAAAACTGTTTTTT. Protein sequence: CASSLEGKGSEKLFF. The whole variable domain, remainder taken from reference TRBV5-1 and TRBJ1-4, is KAGVTQTPRYLIKTRGQQVTLSCSPISGHRSVSWYQQTPGQGLQFLFEYFSETQRNKGNFPGRFSGRQFSNSRSEMNVSTLELGDSALYLCASSLEGKGSEKLFFGSGTQLSVL.

J is TRBJ2-7 and V is TRBV6-2 or TRBV6-3, with a weak D call TRBD1 (5 bases). CDR3 length equals 15 residues. Between the trimmed V and J ends, which lost 0 bases and 2 bases, there was a span of 11 bases. The germline V gene encodes CDR1 MNHEY and CDR2 SVGEGT. The CDR3 region is CASSYSKVTAYEQYF. Written as DNA, the CDR3 is TGTGCCAGCAGTTACTCGAAAGTGACAGCCTACGAGCAGTACTTC.

The gene calls are TRBV5-8 and TRBJ1-3, with TRBD1 as a possible D gene (5 bases). V gave up 5 bases and J gave up 0 bases, with 15 bases separating them. The CDR3 length is 16 residues. The germline V gene encodes CDR1 SGHTS and CDR2 YDEGEE. CDR3 DNA: TGTGCCAGCAGGAATTTTCAGGGCATCTCTGGAAACACCATATATTTT. Amino acid sequence: CASRNFQGISGNTIYF. The whole variable domain, remainder taken from reference TRBV5-8 and TRBJ1-3, is EAGVTQSPTHLIKTRGQQATLRCSPISGHTSVYWYQQALGLGLQFLLWYDEGEERNRGNFPPRFSGRQFPNYSSELNVNALELEDSALYLCASRNFQGISGNTIYFGEGSWLTVV.

The rearrangement joins TRBV2 to TRBJ1-2; D ambiguous. The CDR3 sequence is 14 residues long. V was cut by 1 base and J by 2 bases, with 8 bases left in between. Per the germline V gene, CDR1 is SNHLY and CDR2 is FYNNEI. CDR3 DNA sequence: TGTGCCAGCAGTGAAGGCACTGGGAACTATGGCTACACCTTC. This encodes CASSEGTGNYGYTF.

Details on this clone: Distinct nucleotide sequences in the sample also encode this CDR3. The chain has TRBV9 and TRBJ2-3, with a weak D call TRBD1 (5 bases). The CDR3 consists of 15 residues. V dropped 0 bases and J dropped 1 base, with 9 bases sitting between them. Germline V gives CDR1 SGDLS, CDR2 YYNGEE. The CDR3 region has the DNA TGTGCCAGCAGCGTAGAAGGGGTCGGCACAGATACGCAGTATTTT. Its translation is CASSVEGVGTDTQYF.

J is TRBJ2-1 and V is TRBV6-2 or TRBV6-3, with 9 bases matching TRBD1. CDR1 and CDR2 from the germline V gene are MNHEY and SVGEGT. J lost 2 bases, V lost 2 bases, and 10 bases had no gene match. The CDR3 length is 18 residues. The CDR3 nucleotides are TGTGCCAGCAGTTACGCCGGACAGGGGAATTCAGCCTACAATGAGCAGTTCTTC. As protein: CASSYAGQGNSAYNEQFF.

The V call is TRBV7-3, the J call TRBJ2-1; D perhaps matches TRBD2 (6 bases). V dropped 1 base and J dropped 7 bases, with 8 bases sitting between them. Germline assignment: CDR1 SGHTA and CDR2 FQGTGA. CDR3 length: 13 residues. This CDR3 is CASSLSLANEQFF. CDR3 DNA: TGTGCCAGCAGCTTAAGCCTAGCGAATGAGCAGTTCTTC.

This chain connects TRBV6-2 or TRBV6-3 to TRBJ1-3; D unclear. Trimming removed 2 bases at V and 0 bases at J, with 11 bases between. Germline loops: CDR1 MNHEY, CDR2 SVGEGT. This CDR3 region has 16 residues. Written as DNA, the CDR3 is TGTGCCAGCAGTTACCCGAACACCCTCTCTGGAAACACCATATATTTT. Encoded protein: CASSYPNTLSGNTIYF.

The rearrangement uses TRBV6-2 or TRBV6-3 and TRBJ1-1; 8 positions agree with TRBD1. Trimming cost V 4 bases and J 3 bases; bases outside gene matches: 1. This CDR3 spans 13 amino acids. CDR1 MNHEY and CDR2 SVGEGT come from the germline V gene. CDR3 nucleotide sequence: TGTGCCAGCAGTTCGGACAGGGACACTGAAGCTTTCTTT. Translation gives CASSSDRDTEAFF.

The chain combines TRBV3-1 (or the pseudogene TRBV3-2) with TRBJ2-6; maybe TRBD2 (6 bases). Germline lookup yields CDR1 LGHDT and CDR2 YNNKEL (reference sequence). V was clipped by 0 bases and J by 0 bases, with 15 bases between them. CDR3 size: 19 residues. The CDR3: CASSQERWAGGSGANVLTF. The CDR3 nucleotides read TGTGCCAGCAGCCAAGAGCGTTGGGCCGGGGGCTCTGGGGCCAACGTCCTGACTTTC.

This chain connects TRBV5-1 to TRBJ1-1; weak D call: TRBD1 (6 bases). CDR3 length: 14 amino acids. Germline CDR1 is SGHRS and CDR2 is YFSETQ. The germline V and J ends were trimmed by 0 bases and 3 bases, with 9 bases remaining between them. In nucleotides, the CDR3 is TGCGCCAGCAGCTTGGGGGGGCCGTACACTGAAGCTTTCTTT. Its protein product is CASSLGGPYTEAFF.

CDR3 sequence: CASSIGQGGSQPQHF. The CDR3 DNA reads TGTGCCAGTAGTATTGGACAGGGGGGCAGTCAGCCCCAGCATTTT. V and J are TRBV19 and TRBJ1-5; TRBD1 agrees at 10 bases. There are 15 residues in the CDR3. V gave up 3 bases and J gave up 6 bases; unmatched junction bases: 5. Germline V gene data show CDR1 as LNHDA and CDR2 as SQIVND (reference sequence).